This T cell receptor beta chain is drawn from a study of blood T cell repertoires in COVID-19 (dated by TCRdb to about 2020). Looking at the study overall: Samples covering the acute and convalescent phases of COVID-19 were provided by collaborators in the United States, Italy and Spain. The material from the prospective study consisted of cDNA or gDNA derived from T cells, B-cell-depleted T cells, or PBMCs. Deeply sampled blood TCRbeta repertoires from subjects exposed to, actively infected with, or recovered from COVID-19 were included in the dataset. The repertoires were made available in a free public database intended to serve as a resource for research on the immune response to SARS-CoV-2. Samples came from the ongoing ImmuneRACE study (first 160 participants) plus 1,254 subjects from 6 global collaborators. Sample metadata almost always included a de-identified subject ID, COVID-19 status, age in years and sex. Where available, HLA class I and class II types were obtained from metadata supplied by the sample provider rather than from assay-based typing. On the study overall, not on this receptor specifically: The amount of clinical and demographic metadata varied by source and participant and was provided uncurated.

The immunoSEQ Assay, a bias-controlled multiplex PCR, was used to amplify TCRbeta CDR3 regions from genomic DNA. The published analysis was carried out like this. Within the assay, amplification of reference gene primers was used to estimate how many nucleated cells each sample contained. Sequence reads were collapsed and filtered to measure the absolute abundance of every unique TCRbeta CDR3 rearrangement. For each sample, productive Simpson clonality was calculated by taking the square root of Simpson's diversity index across productive rearrangements. TCRdb's version of the immuneACCESS table is confined to in-frame rearrangements and falls short of the full clone set. An unresolved V gene accounts for under half of the shortfall where checked; the remainder is of unknown origin. That table is the source of V, J and clone size, and D and trimming were worked out from the DNA. In all, the sample holds about 140,000 clones, and over 60% of those were seen once. Around 2.9% of the sample is in the top ten clones.

CDR1 SEHNR and CDR2 FQNEAQ are derived from the germline V gene (reference sequence). V has 1 base trimmed and J has 6 bases trimmed; junction bases matching no gene number 8. From the cysteine up to the phenylalanine, the CDR3 has a length of 15 residues. Kept here is only the CDR3 DNA, which spans 45 bases and is read in frame from base 1. Participants in the prospective study were aged 18 to 89 years, lived in 24 United States geographic areas, and enrolled through a virtual design. To assign participants to cohorts, the prospective study relied on clinical history that participants themselves reported in a screening survey and a study questionnaire. Recovered participants in ImmuneRACE Cohort 3 were defined by two consecutive negative NP/OP PCR tests, clearance by a healthcare professional, or resolution of symptoms. Mobile phlebotomists in the prospective study collected whole blood, serum and a nasopharyngeal or oropharyngeal swab from every participant. Participants in the prospective study had the option to provide additional blood draws and questionnaires over a roughly 2-month period. Before DNA extraction, prospective study blood samples were shipped either frozen or at room temperature.

For this clone: Its cognate antigen has yet to be identified. There are no base qualities to consult, and no much larger clone falls within one base.

The rearrangement combines TRBV7-9 with TRBJ1-1; 7 middle bases align to TRBD1. This clonotype was obtained from a woman aged 45-59 years who had recovered from COVID-19. Sequencing was done on a sample of PBMCs or T cells enriched from blood (not recorded which). Here the CDR3 is given as CASSLEQGNWAEAFF. The nucleotides read TGTGCCAGCAGCTTAGAACAGGGGAACTGGGCTGAAGCTTTCTTT.